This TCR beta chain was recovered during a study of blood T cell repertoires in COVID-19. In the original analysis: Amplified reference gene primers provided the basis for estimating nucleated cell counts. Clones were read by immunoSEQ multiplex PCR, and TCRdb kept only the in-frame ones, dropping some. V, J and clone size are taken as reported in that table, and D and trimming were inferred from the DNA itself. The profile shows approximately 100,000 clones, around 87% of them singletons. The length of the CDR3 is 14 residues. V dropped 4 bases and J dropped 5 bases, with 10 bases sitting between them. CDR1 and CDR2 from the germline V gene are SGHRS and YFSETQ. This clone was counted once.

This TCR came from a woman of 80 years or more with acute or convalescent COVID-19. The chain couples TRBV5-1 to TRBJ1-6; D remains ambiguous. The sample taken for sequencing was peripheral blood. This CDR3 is CASSPGEDNSPLHF. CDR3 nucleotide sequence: TGCGCCAGCAGCCCCGGAGAAGATAATTCACCCCTCCACTTT.